This T cell receptor beta chain was captured in a study of blood T cell repertoires in COVID-19. Data came from immunoSEQ multiplex PCR; TCRdb stores just in-frame clones and leaves some out. The sample shows about 92,000 clones, around 67% of them seen only once. There are 12 residues in the CDR3. V was clipped by 4 bases and J by 6 bases, with 8 bases between them. Germline V CDR1 and CDR2: SGHKS, YYEKEE (reference sequence). The chain has TRBV5-5 and TRBJ2-1; D unresolved. Sequencing was performed on peripheral blood. This TCR was recovered from a woman aged 55-70 years in a cohort sampled during active or convalescent COVID-19. DNA of the CDR3: TGTGCCAGCAGCCCCACTTTCAATGAGCAGTTCTTC. Its translation: CASSPTFNEQFF.